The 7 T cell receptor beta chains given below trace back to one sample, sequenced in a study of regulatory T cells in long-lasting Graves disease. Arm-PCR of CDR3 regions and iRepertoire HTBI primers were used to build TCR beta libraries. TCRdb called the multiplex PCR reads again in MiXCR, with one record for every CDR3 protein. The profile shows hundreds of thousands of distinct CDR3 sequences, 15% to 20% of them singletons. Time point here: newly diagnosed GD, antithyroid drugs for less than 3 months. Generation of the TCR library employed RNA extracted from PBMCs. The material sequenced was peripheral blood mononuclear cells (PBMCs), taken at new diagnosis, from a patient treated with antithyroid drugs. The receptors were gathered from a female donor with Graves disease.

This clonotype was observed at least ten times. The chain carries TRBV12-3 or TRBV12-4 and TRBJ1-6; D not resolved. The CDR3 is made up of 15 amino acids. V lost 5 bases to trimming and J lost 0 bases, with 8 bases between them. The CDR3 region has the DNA TGTGCCAGCAGTCACCAAAGCTCCTATAATTCACCCCTCCACTTT. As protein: CASSHQSSYNSPLHF.

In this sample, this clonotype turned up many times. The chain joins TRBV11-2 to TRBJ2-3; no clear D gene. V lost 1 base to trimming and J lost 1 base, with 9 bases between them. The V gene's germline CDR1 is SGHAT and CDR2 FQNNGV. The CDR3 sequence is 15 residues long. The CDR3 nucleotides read TGTGCCAGCAGCTTAGGGCCGGCAGGCACAGATACGCAGTATTTT. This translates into CASSLGPAGTDTQYF.

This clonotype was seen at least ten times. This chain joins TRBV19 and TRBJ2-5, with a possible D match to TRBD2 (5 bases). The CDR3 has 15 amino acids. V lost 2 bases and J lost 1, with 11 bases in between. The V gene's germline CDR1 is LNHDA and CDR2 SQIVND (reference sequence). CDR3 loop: CASSILGSGQETQYF. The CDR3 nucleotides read TGTGCCAGTAGTATATTGGGGAGCGGCCAAGAGACCCAGTACTTC.

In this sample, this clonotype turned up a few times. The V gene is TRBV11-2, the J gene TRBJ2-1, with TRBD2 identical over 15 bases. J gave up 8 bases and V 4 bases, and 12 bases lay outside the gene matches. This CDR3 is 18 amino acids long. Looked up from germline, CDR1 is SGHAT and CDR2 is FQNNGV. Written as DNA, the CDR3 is TGTGCCAGCAGCTCAGACCGGACTAGCGGGAGGGATGTACATGAGCAGTTCTTC. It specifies CASSSDRTSGRDVHEQFF.

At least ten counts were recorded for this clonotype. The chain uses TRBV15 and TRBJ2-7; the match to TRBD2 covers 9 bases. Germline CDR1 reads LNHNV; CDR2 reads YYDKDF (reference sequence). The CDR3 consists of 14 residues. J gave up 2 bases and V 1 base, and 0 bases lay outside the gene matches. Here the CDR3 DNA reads TGTGCCACCAGCAGAGGACTAGCGGCCTACGAGCAGTACTTC. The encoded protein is CATSRGLAAYEQYF. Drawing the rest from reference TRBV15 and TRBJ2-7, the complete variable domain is DAMVIQNPRYQVTQFGKPVTLSCSQTLNHNVMYWYQQKSSQAPKLLFHYYDKDFNNEADTPDNFQSRRPNTSFCFLDIRSPGLGDTAMYLCATSRGLAAYEQYFGPGTRLTVT.

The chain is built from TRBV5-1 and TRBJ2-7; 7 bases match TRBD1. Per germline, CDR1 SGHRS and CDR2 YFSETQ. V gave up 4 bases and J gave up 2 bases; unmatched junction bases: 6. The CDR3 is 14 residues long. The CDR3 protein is CASSPSTGTYEQYF. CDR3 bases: TGCGCCAGCAGCCCCTCGACAGGGACCTACGAGCAGTACTTC.

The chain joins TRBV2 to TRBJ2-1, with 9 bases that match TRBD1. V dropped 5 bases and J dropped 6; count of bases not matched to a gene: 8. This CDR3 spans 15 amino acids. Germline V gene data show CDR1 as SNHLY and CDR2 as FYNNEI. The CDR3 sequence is CASSFTGGYSNEQFF. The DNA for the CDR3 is TGTGCCAGCAGTTTTACAGGGGGCTACAGCAATGAGCAGTTCTTC.